Included here is one T cell receptor beta chain sequence, with context. A clone one base away is much larger, so this may be a read error. The conserved closing phenylalanine or tryptophan is absent in this CDR3, likely reflecting a read error. Germline CDR1 and CDR2: DFQATT and SNEGSKA (reference sequence). Trimming shortened V by 3 bases and J by 2 bases, and 8 bases separated the two germline ends. The CDR3 sequence is 13 residues long. Making TCR beta cDNA involved around 500 ng total RNA and a constant-region primer. Three-round nested multiplex PCR performed with slightly modified ARM-PCR produced the TCR beta libraries. With TRBV1-TRBV30 forward primers and a C-beta reverse primer, the first two PCR rounds were run for around 11 cycles each. MiXCR, applied by TCRdb to the multiplex PCR reads, yields one record per CDR3 protein. This table has about 20,000 distinct CDR3 sequences, around 77% appearing once.

This sample is part of a study of tumor-infiltrating lymphocytes in primary liver carcinoma. Overall study: Both sexes were represented among patients, who were 30 to 69 years old.

For each extraction, RNA and DNA were obtained together from around 18-30 mg of unsorted bulk tissue. The source material was liver tumor tissue from sampling region 4. As to subset: tumor region T4, right-lateral pole. This TCR came from a woman younger than 45 with primary liver carcinoma and hepatitis B virus infection. V gene TRBV20-1 combines with J gene TRBJ1-5; TRBD1 might be the D (5 bases). The CDR3 DNA reads TGCAGTGCTAGGGGGACCGGCAATCAGCCCCAGCATTAT. This codes for CSARGTGNQPQHY.